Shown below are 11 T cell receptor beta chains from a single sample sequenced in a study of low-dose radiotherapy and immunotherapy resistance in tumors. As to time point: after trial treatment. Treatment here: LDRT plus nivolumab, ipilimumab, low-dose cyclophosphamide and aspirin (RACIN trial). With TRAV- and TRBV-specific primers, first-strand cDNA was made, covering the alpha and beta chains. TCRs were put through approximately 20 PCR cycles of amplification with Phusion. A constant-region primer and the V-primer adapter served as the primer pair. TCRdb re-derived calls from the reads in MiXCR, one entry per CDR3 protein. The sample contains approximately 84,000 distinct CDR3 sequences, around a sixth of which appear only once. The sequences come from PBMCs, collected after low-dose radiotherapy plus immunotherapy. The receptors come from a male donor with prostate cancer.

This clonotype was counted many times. The CDR3 nucleotides read TGCAGTGCTAGAAACTCCAGGGCCGGGGGATCCGGGGAGCTGTTTTTT. This codes for CSARNSRAGGSGELFF. The chain employs TRBV20-1 and TRBJ2-2; TRBD2 might be the D (6 bases). There are 16 residues in the CDR3. V was shortened by 2 bases and J by 6 bases, with 19 bases between the two germline ends. The V gene's germline CDR1 is DFQATT and CDR2 SNEGSKA (reference sequence).

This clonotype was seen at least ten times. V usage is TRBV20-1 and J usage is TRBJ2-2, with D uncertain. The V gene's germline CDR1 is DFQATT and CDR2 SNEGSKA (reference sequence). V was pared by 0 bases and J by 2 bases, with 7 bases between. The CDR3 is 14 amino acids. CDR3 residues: CSARDLGNTGELFF. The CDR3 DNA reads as TGCAGTGCTAGAGATTTGGGCAACACCGGGGAGCTGTTTTTT.

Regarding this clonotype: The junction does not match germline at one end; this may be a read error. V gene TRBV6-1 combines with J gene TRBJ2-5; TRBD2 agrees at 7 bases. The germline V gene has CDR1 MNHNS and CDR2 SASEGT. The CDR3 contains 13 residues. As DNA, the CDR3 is TGTGCCAGCAGCGTGGAGACTAGCCGCGTCCCAAACTTC. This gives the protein CASSVETSRVPNF.

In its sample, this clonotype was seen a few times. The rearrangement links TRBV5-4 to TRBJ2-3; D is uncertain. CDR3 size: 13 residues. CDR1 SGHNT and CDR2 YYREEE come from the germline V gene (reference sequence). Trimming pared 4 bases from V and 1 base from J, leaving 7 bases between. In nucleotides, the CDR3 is TGTGCCAGCAGCAAACGGGGCACAGATACGCAGTATTTT. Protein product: CASSKRGTDTQYF.

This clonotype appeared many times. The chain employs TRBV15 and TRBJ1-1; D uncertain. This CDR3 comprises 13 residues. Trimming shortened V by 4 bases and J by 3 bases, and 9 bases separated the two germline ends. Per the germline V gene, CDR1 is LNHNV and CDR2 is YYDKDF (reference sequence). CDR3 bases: TGTGCCACCAGCATGGACCGGGACACTGAAGCTTTCTTT. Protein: CATSMDRDTEAFF.

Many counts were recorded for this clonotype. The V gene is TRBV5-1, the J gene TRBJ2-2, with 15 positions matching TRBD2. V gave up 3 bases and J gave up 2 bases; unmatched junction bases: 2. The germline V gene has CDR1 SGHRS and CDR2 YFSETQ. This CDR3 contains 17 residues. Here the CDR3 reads CASSWGLAGGNTGELFF. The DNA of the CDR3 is TGCGCCAGCAGCTGGGGACTAGCGGGAGGAAACACCGGGGAGCTGTTTTTT.

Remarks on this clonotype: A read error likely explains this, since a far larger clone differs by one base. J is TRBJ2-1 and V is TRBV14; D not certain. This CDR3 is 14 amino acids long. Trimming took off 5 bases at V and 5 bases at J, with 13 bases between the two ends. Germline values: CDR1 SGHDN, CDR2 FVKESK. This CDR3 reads CASSLAGSDNEQFF. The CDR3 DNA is TGTGCCAGCAGCTTGGCCGGGTCAGACAATGAGCAGTTCTTC.

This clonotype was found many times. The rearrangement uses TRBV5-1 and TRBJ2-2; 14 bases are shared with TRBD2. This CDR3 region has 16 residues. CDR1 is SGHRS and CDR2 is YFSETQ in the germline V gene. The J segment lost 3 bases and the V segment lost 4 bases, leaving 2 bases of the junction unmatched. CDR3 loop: CASSTGLAGDTGELFF. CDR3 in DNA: TGCGCCAGCAGCACGGGACTAGCGGGAGACACCGGGGAGCTGTTTTTT.

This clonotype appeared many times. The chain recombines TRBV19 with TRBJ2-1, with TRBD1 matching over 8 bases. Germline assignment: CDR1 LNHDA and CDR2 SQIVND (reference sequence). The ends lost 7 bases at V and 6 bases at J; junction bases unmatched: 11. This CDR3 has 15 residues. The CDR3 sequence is CASIPTGAVINEQFF. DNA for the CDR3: TGTGCCAGTATCCCGACAGGGGCTGTAATCAATGAGCAGTTCTTC.

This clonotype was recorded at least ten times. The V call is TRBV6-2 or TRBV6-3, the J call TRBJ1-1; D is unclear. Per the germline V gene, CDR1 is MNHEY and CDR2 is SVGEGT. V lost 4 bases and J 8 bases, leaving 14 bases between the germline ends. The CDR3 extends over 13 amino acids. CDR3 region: CASSWESPGEAFF. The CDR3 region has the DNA TGTGCCAGCAGTTGGGAGAGCCCAGGCGAAGCTTTCTTT.

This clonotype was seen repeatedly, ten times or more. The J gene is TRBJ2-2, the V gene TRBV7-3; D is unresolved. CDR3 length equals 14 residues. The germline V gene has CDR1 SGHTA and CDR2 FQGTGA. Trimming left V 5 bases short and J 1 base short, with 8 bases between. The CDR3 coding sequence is TGTGCCAGCAGCCAAAGTGGGAACACCGGGGAGCTGTTTTTT. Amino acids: CASSQSGNTGELFF.